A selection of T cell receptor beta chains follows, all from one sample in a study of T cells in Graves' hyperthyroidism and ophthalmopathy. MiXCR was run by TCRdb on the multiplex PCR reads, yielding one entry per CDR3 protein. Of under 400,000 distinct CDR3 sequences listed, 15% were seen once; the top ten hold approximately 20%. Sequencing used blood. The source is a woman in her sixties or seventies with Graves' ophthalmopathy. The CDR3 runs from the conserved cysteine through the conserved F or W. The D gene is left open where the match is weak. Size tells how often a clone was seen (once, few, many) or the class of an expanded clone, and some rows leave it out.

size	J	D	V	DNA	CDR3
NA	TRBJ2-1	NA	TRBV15	TGTGCCACCAGCAGAGAGGGGAGGGGGGGCGCCTACAATGAGCAGTTCTTC	CATSREGRGGAYNEQFF
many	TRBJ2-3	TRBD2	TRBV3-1	TGTGCCAGCAGCCAAGATAACCGAGGGACTAGCGGCACAGATACGCAGTATTTT	CASSQDNRGTSGTDTQYF
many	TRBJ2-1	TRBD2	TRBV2	TGTGCCAGCAATGTCCCGGGAGGGGTCTACAATGAGCAGTTCTTC	CASNVPGGVYNEQFF
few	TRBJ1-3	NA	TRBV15	TGTGCCACCAGCAGAGAGAAAAGACAGTTCTCTGGAAACACCATATATTTT	CATSREKRQFSGNTIYF
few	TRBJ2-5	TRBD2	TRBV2	TGTGCCAGCAGACCTCCTTTGGCTAGCGGGAGAGCTGAGACCCAGTACTTC	CASRPPLASGRAETQYF
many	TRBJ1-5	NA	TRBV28	TGTGCCAGCAGTTTACCCAATAGCAATCAGCCCCAGCATTTT	CASSLPNSNQPQHF
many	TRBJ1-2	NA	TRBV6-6	TGTGCCAGCAGTTACAGGCGGGAGGATGGCTACACCTTC	CASSYRREDGYTF
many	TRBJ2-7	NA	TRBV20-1	TGCAGTGCTAGGGAGGGCCTCTGGTACGAGCAGTACTTC	CSAREGLWYEQYF
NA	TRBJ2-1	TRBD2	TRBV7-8	TGTGCCAGCAGCTTAGAGGGACTAGCGGGAAATGAGCAGTTCTTC	CASSLEGLAGNEQFF
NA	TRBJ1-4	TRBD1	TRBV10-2	TGCGCCAGCAGTGAGGGGACAGGGCTTGAAAAACTGTTTTTT	CASSEGTGLEKLFF
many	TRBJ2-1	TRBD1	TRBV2	TGTGCCAGCATAGGAGCGACAGGGGGGCAAAATGAGCAGTTCTTC	CASIGATGGQNEQFF
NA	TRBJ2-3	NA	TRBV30	TGTGCCTGGAGCACCGCTTGCAGGGGCGCCCCAGATACGCAGTATTTT	CAWSTACRGAPDTQYF
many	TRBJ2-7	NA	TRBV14	TGTGCCAGCAGCCAAGAGGAGGGAATCTCCTACGAGCAGTACTTC	CASSQEEGISYEQYF
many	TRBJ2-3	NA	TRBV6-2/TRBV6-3	TGTGCCAGCAGCGCATCCGGCTCCTCGGATACGCAGTATTTT	CASSASGSSDTQYF
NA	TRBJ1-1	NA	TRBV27	TGTGCCAGCAGTTTTAGCGGGGGCTCAACTTTTGGCACTGAAGCTTTCTTT	CASSFSGGSTFGTEAFF
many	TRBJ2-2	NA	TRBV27	TGTGCCAGCAGTTACGGGAACACCGGGGAGCTGTTTTTT	CASSYGNTGELFF
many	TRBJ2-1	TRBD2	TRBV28	TGTGCCAGCAGTTTTTCTAGCGGGAGGACTTACAATGAGCAGTTCTTC	CASSFSSGRTYNEQFF
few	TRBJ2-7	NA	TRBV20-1	TGCAGTGCTAGCGGGGGCAGGGGGGCCTCCTACGAGCAGTACTTC	CSASGGRGASYEQYF
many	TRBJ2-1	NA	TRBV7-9	TGTGCCAGCAGCTTACCGATTAGCGGAAGCTCCTACAATGAGCAGTTCTTC	CASSLPISGSSYNEQFF
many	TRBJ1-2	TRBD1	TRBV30	TGTGCCGGGGGGACAGGGAGTGGCTACACCTTC	CAGGTGSGYTF
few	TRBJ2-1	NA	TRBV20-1	TGCAGTGCTGGGCCACTAGCCAACCCCGATGAGCAGTTCTTC	CSAGPLANPDEQFF
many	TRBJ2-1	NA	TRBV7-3	TGTGCCAGCAGCCCGGGGACTGGAAGTGCGCAGTTCTTC	CASSPGTGSAQFF
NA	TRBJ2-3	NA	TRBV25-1	TGTGCCAGCAGTGCCGGACAGTGGGGCACAGATACGCAGTATTTT	CASSAGQWGTDTQYF
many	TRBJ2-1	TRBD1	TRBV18	TGTGCCAGCTCACCACTACAGGGGGCTCGAGAGCAGTTCTTC	CASSPLQGAREQFF
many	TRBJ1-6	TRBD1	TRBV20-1	TGCAGTGCCGTTGACAGGGGGGATAGATCACCCCTCCACTTT	CSAVDRGDRSPLHF
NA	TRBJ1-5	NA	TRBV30	TGTGCCTGGAGTGTCCCTCCCCCTAATAGCAATCAGCCCCAGCATTTT	CAWSVPPPNSNQPQHF
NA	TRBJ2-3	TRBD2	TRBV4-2	TGTGCCAGCAGCCTAACGTACAGGACTAGCGTTAGCACAGATACGCAGTATTTT	CASSLTYRTSVSTDTQYF
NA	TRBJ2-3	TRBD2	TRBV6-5	TGTGCCAGCAGTTACCTTCGTAGCGGGAGGGGCACAGATACGCAGTATTTT	CASSYLRSGRGTDTQYF
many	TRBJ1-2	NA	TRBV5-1	TGCGCCAGCAGCCCCGAGACAGGAAGTCGACCTTATGGCTACACCTTC	CASSPETGSRPYGYTF
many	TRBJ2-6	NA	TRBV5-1	TGCGCCAGCAGCCCGTCCACCGTGGCGGCCGCTCTAAGGGCCAACGTCCTGACTTTC	CASSPSTVAAALRANVLTF
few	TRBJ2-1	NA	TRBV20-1	TGCAGTGCTAGCCTGAATGCCGGGACCCCCAACAATGAGCAGTTCTTC	CSASLNAGTPNNEQFF
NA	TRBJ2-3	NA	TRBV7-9	TGTGCCAGCAGCTTAGTCGTCGGGACTAGCACAGATACGCAGTATTTT	CASSLVVGTSTDTQYF
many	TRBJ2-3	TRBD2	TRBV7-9	TGTGCCAGCAGCTTAACTGGACTAGCGGACACAGATACGCAGTATTTT	CASSLTGLADTDTQYF
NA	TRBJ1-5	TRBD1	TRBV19	TGTGCCAGTAGTATTCGGGCAGGGGGCGACAATCAGCCCCAGCATTTT	CASSIRAGGDNQPQHF
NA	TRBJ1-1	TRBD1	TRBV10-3	TGTGCCATCAGTGAACGCGTTGGACAGGCGGGGACTGAAGCTTTCTTT	CAISERVGQAGTEAFF
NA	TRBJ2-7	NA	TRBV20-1	TGCAGTGCTAGCGTTACAGCTAATGGTGAGCAGTACTTC	CSASVTANGEQYF
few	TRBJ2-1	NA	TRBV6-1	TGTGCCAGCAGTTCCCCAGCCCTCGGGGACGGCCCAGGCTCCTACAATGAGCAGTTCTTC	CASSSPALGDGPGSYNEQFF
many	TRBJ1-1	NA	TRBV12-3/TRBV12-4	TGTGCCAGCAGTCCCGAATGGAGGACTGAAGCTTTCTTT	CASSPEWRTEAFF
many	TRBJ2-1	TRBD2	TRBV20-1	TGCAGTGCTCAGACTAGCGGGAGATCCAATGAGCAGTTCTTC	CSAQTSGRSNEQFF
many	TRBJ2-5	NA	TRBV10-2	TGCGCCAGCAGTGACCTCCCGCGCGAGACCCAGTACTTC	CASSDLPRETQYF